Listed here are 25 T cell receptor beta chains from one sample, sequenced in a study of CD8+CD57+ T cells in acquired aplastic anemia. Patients picked for sequencing had shown CD8+CD57+ cell expansion detected by flow cytometry. The template used for profiling TCR beta VDJ and CDR3 was genomic DNA. TCRdb processed the reads anew with MiXCR; each CDR3 protein has one entry. The data show approximately 260,000 distinct CDR3 sequences, 65% to 90% seen once. Sequenced input: sorted CD4+, CD8+, or CD8+CD57+ T cells (not recorded which) from PBMCs. These receptors originate from a human donor with aplastic anemia.

V gene TRBV15 combines with J gene TRBJ2-5; D is uncertain. Germline V lookup: CDR1 LNHNV, CDR2 YYDKDF (reference sequence). This CDR3 is built from 13 residues. V was trimmed by 0 bases and J by 5 bases, leaving 7 bases between them. CDR3 sequence reads: CATSRDWRETQYF. The CDR3 DNA reads TGTGCCACCAGCAGAGATTGGCGGGAGACCCAGTACTTC.

This clonotype appeared a few times. The chain is built from TRBV5-4 and TRBJ2-7; weak D call: TRBD2 (6 bases). Germline loops: CDR1 SGHNT, CDR2 YYREEE (reference sequence). The CDR3 has 14 amino acids. Deletions cut 2 bases from V and 0 bases from J, with 9 bases between. The CDR3 coding sequence is TGTGCCAGCAGCTTTACTAGCAGCTCCTACGAGCAGTACTTC. Amino acid sequence: CASSFTSSSYEQYF.

Notes on this clonotype: One end of the junction does not line up with germline, which may come from a read error. The V call is TRBV2, the J call TRBJ2-1; either TRBD1 or TRBD2 may fit D (6 bases each). This CDR3 spans 16 amino acids. The germline CDR1 and CDR2 sequences are SNHLY and FYNNEI. In DNA, the CDR3 is TGTGCCAGCAGCGAGGGGGGCGCAAACGGTCAGGATGAGGAGTTCTTC. This sequence encodes CASSEGGANGQDEEFF.

The V gene is TRBV19, the J gene TRBJ2-1, with 7 bases that match TRBD1. Germline V lookup: CDR1 LNHDA, CDR2 SQIVND (reference sequence). CDR3 length equals 16 residues. Unmatched junction bases numbered 13, after V lost 9 bases and J lost 2 bases. In DNA form, the CDR3 reads TGTGCCAGCAGAGGAACCTACAGGGGCGCCTACAATGAGCAGTTCTTC. It translates to CASRGTYRGAYNEQFF.

In this sample, this clonotype turned up a few times. CDR3 in amino acids: CSASPSTGPYEQYV. CDR3 sequence (DNA): TGCAGTGCTAGTCCATCGACAGGACCCTACGAGCAGTACGTC. The chain links TRBV20-1 to TRBJ2-7; tentatively, D is TRBD1 (6 bases). Germline V gene lookup returns CDR1 DFQATT and CDR2 SNEGSKA (reference sequence). There are 14 residues in the CDR3. The V and J ends lost 3 bases and 2 bases respectively, with 14 bases between them.

The chain is built from TRBV11-1 and TRBJ2-2; TRBD2 matches at 11 bases. The germline CDR1 and CDR2 sequences are SGHAT and FQDESV (reference sequence). This CDR3 is built from 16 residues. V trimming: 4 bases; J trimming: 3 bases; junction bases outside the gene matches: 4. The CDR3 loop reads CASSYLAGGYTGELFF. CDR3 in DNA: TGTGCCAGCAGCTATCTAGCGGGAGGTTACACCGGGGAGCTGTTTTTT.

Only a few counts were recorded for this clonotype. At one boundary the junction diverges from the germline segment, which might be a read error. V and J are TRBV7-9 and TRBJ2-5; 9 bases line up with TRBD2. Germline V lookup: CDR1 SEHNR, CDR2 FQNEAQ (reference sequence). The CDR3 consists of 14 residues. CDR3 nucleotides: TGTGCCAGCAGCTGTGAAAGAAGCGGGGGGAGCGATGAGTTC. Residues: CASSCERSGGSDEF.

The chain uses TRBV19 and TRBJ1-5, with 8 bases that match TRBD1. Germline V gene sequence: CDR1 LNHDA, CDR2 SQIVND (reference sequence). V lost 10 bases, J lost 5 bases, and 7 bases stayed unmatched. The length of the CDR3 is 13 residues. CDR3 protein: CATSTGDDQPQHF. The CDR3 DNA follows: TGTGCCACCTCGACAGGGGACGATCAGCCCCAGCATTTT. Drawing the rest from reference TRBV19 and TRBJ1-5, the complete variable domain is DGGITQSPKYLFRKEGQNVTLSCEQNLNHDAMYWYRQDPGQGLRLIYYSQIVNDFQKGDIAEGYSVSREKKESFPLTVTSAQKNPTAFYLCATSTGDDQPQHFGDGTRLSIL.

Details on this clonotype: The CDR3 end shows no conserved phenylalanine or tryptophan, and so a read error is likely. It is unclear where the CDR3 begins or ends on the DNA, so no DNA is shown, and the CDR3 is as TCRdb lists it. The chain's CDR3 is CASGVAGGIQYYV. The chain recombines TRBV9 with TRBJ2-3; the D call TRBD1 from the table was never checked on the DNA. In germline, CDR1 is SGDLS, CDR2 YYNGEE. The CDR3 has 13 residues if both end residues are counted.

This clonotype was observed once. V and J are TRBV9 and TRBJ2-5, with 7 positions matching TRBD2. V shed 4 bases, J shed 2 bases, and the junction held 8 bases outside the gene matches. The CDR3 consists of 15 residues. The germline V gene encodes CDR1 SGDLS and CDR2 YYNGEE. The chain's CDR3 is CASSSAGEEQETQYF. In nucleotides, the CDR3 is TGTGCCAGCAGCTCCGCGGGGGAGGAACAAGAGACCCAGTACTTC. Together with reference TRBV9 and TRBJ2-5, the CDR3 gives the full variable domain: DSGVTQTPKHLITATGQRVTLRCSPRSGDLSVYWYQQSLDQGLQFLIQYYNGEERAKGNILERFSAQQFPDLHSELNLSSLELGDSALYFCASSSAGEEQETQYFGPGTRLLVL.

This clonotype came up a few times. Without the conserved terminal phenylalanine or tryptophan, this CDR3 likely stems from a read error. Because the CDR3's place on the DNA is in doubt, the DNA is left out and the CDR3 is given as listed by TCRdb. The chain couples TRBV7-9 to TRBJ2-2; TRBD2, as called in the table, went unchecked against the DNA. The CDR3 adds up to 12 amino acids, both ends counted. Germline CDR1 is SEHNR and CDR2 is FQNEAQ (reference sequence). This CDR3 is CASSFQRSGRSD.

This clonotype was detected many times. The chain employs TRBV27 and TRBJ1-5; 12 bases are shared with TRBD1. The J segment lost 7 bases and the V segment lost 5 bases, leaving 6 bases of the junction unmatched. This CDR3 spans 15 amino acids. Germline V gives CDR1 MNHEY, CDR2 SMNVEV (reference sequence). CDR3 sequence: CASSMGTGGGQPQHF. CDR3 bases: TGTGCCAGCAGTATGGGGACAGGGGGCGGACAGCCCCAGCATTTT.

Notes on this clonotype: The germline gene is not matched at one end of the junction; a read error may be the cause. The V gene is TRBV20-1, the J gene TRBJ2-3; D perhaps matches TRBD2 (6 bases). This CDR3 is 16 amino acids long. Germline CDR1 reads DFQATT; CDR2 reads SNEGSKA (reference sequence). CDR3 bases: TGTAGTGCTAGAGATCCGGGGCGGGAAAACACAGATACGCAGAATTTT. It encodes CSARDPGRENTDTQNF.

The chain combines TRBV19 with TRBJ2-3; 7 bases match TRBD2. V dropped 10 bases and J dropped 11; count of bases not matched to a gene: 18. Per germline, CDR1 LNHDA and CDR2 SQIVND (reference sequence). The CDR3 is 14 residues long. Written as DNA, the CDR3 is TGTGCCACCGGCTCTAGCGGAAGTCGGGATGAGCAGTATTTT. Translation gives CATGSSGSRDEQYF.

The V call is TRBV19, the J call TRBJ2-1, with TRBD2 identical over 7 bases. The CDR3 is 15 amino acids. From germline, CDR1 is LNHDA and CDR2 SQIVND (reference sequence). The ends lost 5 bases at V and 3 bases at J; junction bases unmatched: 7. The CDR3 coding sequence is TGTGCCAGTAGTCTGACTGGACTAGACTACAATGAGCAGTTCTTC. Protein: CASSLTGLDYNEQFF.

This clonotype was detected a few times. J is TRBJ2-1 and V is TRBV13; D is perhaps TRBD1 or TRBD2 (6 bases each). The V end was cut by 5 bases, the J end by 4 bases, with 15 bases between. Germline CDR1 reads PRHDT; CDR2 reads FYEKMQ (reference sequence). This CDR3 comprises 15 residues. In DNA, the CDR3 is TGTGCCAGCAGCCATAGGGGGGAGCCATACAATGAGCAGTTCTTC. This encodes CASSHRGEPYNEQFF.

On this clonotype itself: No conserved phenylalanine or tryptophan ends this CDR3, so it is likely a read error. The DNA is left out, because the CDR3 cannot be placed on it with certainty; the CDR3 is given as TCRdb lists it. The rearrangement uses TRBV7-8 and TRBJ2-5; the DNA was not used to check the table's D call, TRBD1. Germline V gene data show CDR1 as SGHVS and CDR2 as FQNEAQ. The CDR3 comprises 12 residues, both ends counted. The chain's CDR3 is CAGQVARDPESL.

J is TRBJ2-4 and V is TRBV6-1; D unclear. The germline CDR1 and CDR2 sequences are MNHNS and SASEGT. The CDR3 contains 15 residues. The V gene lost 1 base and the J gene lost 0 bases, with 7 bases spanning the gap. For the CDR3, the DNA is TGTGCCAGCAGTGAAGGAATCGGAGCCAAAAACATTCAGTACTTC. The encoded protein is CASSEGIGAKNIQYF.

The chain has TRBV5-1 and TRBJ2-2; D not certain. Trimming removed 0 bases at V and 4 bases at J, with 4 bases between. Germline CDR1 SGHRS, CDR2 YFSETQ. This CDR3 is built from 13 residues. The CDR3 region is CASSLVGTGELFF. CDR3 DNA sequence: TGCGCCAGCAGCTTGGTGGGCACCGGGGAGCTGTTTTTT. Full variable domain (remainder filled in from reference TRBV5-1 and TRBJ2-2): KAGVTQTPRYLIKTRGQQVTLSCSPISGHRSVSWYQQTPGQGLQFLFEYFSETQRNKGNFPGRFSGRQFSNSRSEMNVSTLELGDSALYLCASSLVGTGELFFGEGSRLTVL.

On this clonotype: One junction end does not reproduce the germline sequence, and a read error may be involved. The V call is TRBV19, the J call TRBJ2-3, with D unresolved. Per the germline V gene, CDR1 is LNHDA and CDR2 is SQIVND (reference sequence). There are 14 residues in the CDR3. CDR3 protein: CASSLARGPGEQFF. CDR3 nucleotides: TGTGCCAGTAGCTTGGCGAGAGGTCCCGGTGAGCAGTTTTTC.

This clonotype was observed at least ten times. The rearrangement joins TRBV30 to TRBJ2-7; D perhaps matches TRBD2 (6 bases). The CDR3 consists of 14 residues. V was pared by 1 base and J by 2 bases, with 12 bases between. Germline V lookup: CDR1 GTSNPN, CDR2 SVGIG (reference sequence). The CDR3 region has the DNA TGTGCCTGGAGTGGACTAGGGTCGGCCTACGAGCAGTACGTC. Amino acid sequence: CAWSGLGSAYEQYV.

Notes on this clonotype: The CDR3 does not close with the conserved phenylalanine or tryptophan, likely indicating a read error. The limits of the CDR3 on the DNA are not certain, so only TCRdb's listed CDR3 is given. The gene calls are TRBV7-9 and TRBJ2-4. The CDR3 has 12 amino acids, counting both end residues. CDR1 and CDR2 (germline): SEHNR, FQNEAQ (reference sequence). This CDR3 is CASGGAGNIQSD.

In regard to this clonotype: Because the CDR3 is missing its conserved closing phenylalanine or tryptophan, this is likely a read error. No DNA is shown, since the ends of the CDR3 on it are uncertain; the CDR3 is the one TCRdb lists. The V and J genes are TRBV7-8 and TRBJ2-7; no check of the table's D call, TRBD2, against the DNA was made. Termini included, the CDR3 measures 18 amino acids. Per the germline V gene, CDR1 is SGHVS and CDR2 is FQNEAQ. CDR3 amino acids: CASSLAGGADTQYFGPGT.

This chain joins TRBV9 and TRBJ1-2; tentative D call: TRBD1 (5 bases). V gave up 3 bases and J gave up 11 bases, with 23 bases separating them. CDR3 length: 15 amino acids. Germline assignment: CDR1 SGDLS and CDR2 YYNGEE. CDR3 in DNA: TGTGCCAGCAGCGCCGGGACTAGCGGAATAGATACGTACACCTTC. Its protein product is CASSAGTSGIDTYTF. Full variable domain (missing parts from reference TRBV9 and TRBJ1-2): DSGVTQTPKHLITATGQRVTLRCSPRSGDLSVYWYQQSLDQGLQFLIQYYNGEERAKGNILERFSAQQFPDLHSELNLSSLELGDSALYFCASSAGTSGIDTYTFGSGTRLTVV.

This clonotype turned up a few times. The CDR3 is CAISESTGGSYNSPLHF. The CDR3 DNA sequence: TGTGCCATCAGTGAGTCGACAGGGGGCTCCTATAATTCACCCCTCCACTTT. The chain is built from TRBV10-3 and TRBJ1-6, with TRBD1 matching 9 bases. The germline V gene encodes CDR1 ENHRY and CDR2 SYGVKD. The V gene end was trimmed by 0 bases and the J gene end by 0 bases; junction bases not matched to a gene: 0. The CDR3 totals 17 residues.